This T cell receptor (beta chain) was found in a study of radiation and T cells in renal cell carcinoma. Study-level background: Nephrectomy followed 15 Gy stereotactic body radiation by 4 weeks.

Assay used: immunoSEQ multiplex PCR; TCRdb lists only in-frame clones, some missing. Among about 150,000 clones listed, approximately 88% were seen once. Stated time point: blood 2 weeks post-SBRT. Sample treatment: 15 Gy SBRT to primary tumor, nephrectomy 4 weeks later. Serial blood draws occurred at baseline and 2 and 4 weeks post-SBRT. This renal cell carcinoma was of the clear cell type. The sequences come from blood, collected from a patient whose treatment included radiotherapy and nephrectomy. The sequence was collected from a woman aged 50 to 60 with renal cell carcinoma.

The CDR3 loop reads CASSVAGDYGYTF. For the CDR3, the DNA is TGTGCCAGCAGCGTCGCAGGGGACTATGGCTACACCTTC. The V gene is TRBV11-2, the J gene TRBJ1-2, with D possibly matching TRBD1 (6 bases). V was cut by 5 bases and J by 3 bases, with 10 bases left in between. The CDR3 is 13 amino acids. In germline, CDR1 is SGHAT, CDR2 FQNNGV. Combining the CDR3 with reference TRBV11-2 and TRBJ1-2 gives the whole variable domain EAGVAQSPRYKIIEKRQSVAFWCNPISGHATLYWYQQILGQGPKLLIQFQNNGVVDDSQLPKDRFSAERLKGVDSTLKIQPAKLEDSAVYLCASSVAGDYGYTFGSGTRLTVV.